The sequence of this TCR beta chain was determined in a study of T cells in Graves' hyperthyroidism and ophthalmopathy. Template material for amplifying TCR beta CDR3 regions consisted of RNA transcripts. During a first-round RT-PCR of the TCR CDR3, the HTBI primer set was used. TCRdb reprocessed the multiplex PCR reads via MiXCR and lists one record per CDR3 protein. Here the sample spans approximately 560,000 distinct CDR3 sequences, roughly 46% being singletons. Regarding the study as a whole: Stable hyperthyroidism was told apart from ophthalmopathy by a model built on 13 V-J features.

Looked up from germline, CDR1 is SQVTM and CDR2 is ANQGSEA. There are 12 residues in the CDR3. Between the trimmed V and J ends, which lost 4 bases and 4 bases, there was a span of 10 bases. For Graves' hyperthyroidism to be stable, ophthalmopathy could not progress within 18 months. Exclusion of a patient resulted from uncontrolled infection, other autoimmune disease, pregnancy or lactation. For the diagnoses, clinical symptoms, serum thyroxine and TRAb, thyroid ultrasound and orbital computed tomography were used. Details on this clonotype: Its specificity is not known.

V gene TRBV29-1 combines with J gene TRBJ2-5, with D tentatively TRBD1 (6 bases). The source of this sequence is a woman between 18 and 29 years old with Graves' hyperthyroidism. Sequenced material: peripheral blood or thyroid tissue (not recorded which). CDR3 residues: CSVVGALETQYF. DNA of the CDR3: TGCAGCGTTGTGGGGGCTTTAGAGACCCAGTACTTC.